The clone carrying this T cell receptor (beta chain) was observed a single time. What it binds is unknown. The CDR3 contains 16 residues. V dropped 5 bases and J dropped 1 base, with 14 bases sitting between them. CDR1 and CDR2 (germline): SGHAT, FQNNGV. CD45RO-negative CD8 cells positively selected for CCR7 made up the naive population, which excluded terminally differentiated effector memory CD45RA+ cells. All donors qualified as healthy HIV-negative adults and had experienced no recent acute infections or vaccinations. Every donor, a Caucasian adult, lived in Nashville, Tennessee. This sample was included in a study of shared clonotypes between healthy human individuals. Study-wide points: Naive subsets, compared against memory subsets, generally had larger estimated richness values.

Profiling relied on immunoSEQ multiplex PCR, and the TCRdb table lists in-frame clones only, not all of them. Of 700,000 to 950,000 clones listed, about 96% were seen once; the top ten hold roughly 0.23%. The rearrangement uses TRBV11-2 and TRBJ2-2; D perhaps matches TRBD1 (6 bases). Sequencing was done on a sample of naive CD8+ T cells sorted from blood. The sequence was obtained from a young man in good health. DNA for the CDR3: TGTGCCAGCAGCGTCGGACAGAATTTGAACACCGGGGAGCTGTTTTTT. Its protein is CASSVGQNLNTGELFF.